The present TCR beta chain was sequenced within a study of blood T cell repertoires in COVID-19. Study-wide background: COVID-19 samples from acute and convalescent phases originated in the United States, Italy and Spain. T cells, B-cell-depleted T cells, or PBMCs supplied cDNA or gDNA.

A single count supports this clone. Here immunoSEQ multiplex PCR was the method, and the copy in TCRdb shows in-frame clones only, minus some. The repertoire holds roughly 400,000 clones, with approximately 85% as singletons. Individuals aged about 18 to 89 years were recruited from approximately 24 US areas. The CDR3 loop spans 8 amino acids. The germline V and J ends were trimmed by 5 bases and 16 bases, with 7 bases remaining between them. Looked up from germline, CDR1 is SGDLS and CDR2 is YYNGEE. This sequence originates from a woman in her forties with acute COVID-19. The chain carries TRBV9 and TRBJ2-1; a weak D match, TRBD2 (6 bases). The source material was PBMCs or T cells enriched from blood (not recorded which). The CDR3: CASSGTFF. DNA of the CDR3: TGTGCCAGCAGTGGGACTTTCTTC.